Shown below are 15 T cell receptor beta chains from a single sample sequenced in a study of blood T cells in healthy people across ages. Sample-barcoded 5' priming and a J-beta primer mix drove a second PCR of about 6 to 12 cycles. TCRdb re-derived calls from the 5' RACE reads in MiXCR, one entry per CDR3 protein. Among hundreds of thousands of distinct CDR3 sequences listed, 35% to 40% were seen once. The specimen sequenced was blood. All receptors derive from a young man in good health.

V gene TRBV9 combines with J gene TRBJ1-3, with D possibly being TRBD1 (5 bases). Germline V CDR1 and CDR2: SGDLS, YYNGEE. CDR3 length: 15 residues. V was clipped by 0 bases and J by 0 bases, with 7 bases between them. The CDR3 loop reads CASSVAGRSGNTIYF. The DNA for the CDR3 is TGTGCCAGCAGCGTAGCGGGACGCTCTGGAAACACCATATATTTT.

Comments on this clonotype: The junction departs from germline at one end; a sequencing error may be responsible. V is TRBV28 and J is TRBJ1-2; TRBD1 aligns across 9 bases. Germline V gene sequence: CDR1 MDHEN, CDR2 SYDVKM. The CDR3 runs 15 residues. CDR3 in DNA: TGTGCCACCAGTCCGGGACAGGGCCTTAACTATGGCTACACCTTC. It yields the protein CATSPGQGLNYGYTF.

The CDR3 loop reads CASSLVPLGYNEQFF. The CDR3 DNA follows: TGTGCCAGCAGCTTAGTACCCCTGGGCTACAATGAGCAGTTCTTC. The rearrangement uses TRBV7-2 and TRBJ2-1; no clear D gene. Trimming took 1 base from V and 3 from J, leaving 10 bases between them. The germline V gene encodes CDR1 SGHTA and CDR2 FQGNSA. The CDR3 has 15 residues.

This chain joins TRBV20-1 and TRBJ2-3; no firm D call. V was trimmed by 6 bases and J by 1 base, leaving 20 bases between them. CDR1 is DFQATT and CDR2 is SNEGSKA in the germline V gene (reference sequence). This CDR3 region has 16 residues. This CDR3 reads CSAWLTRGFGTDTQYF. The CDR3 nucleotides read TGCAGTGCGTGGCTAACCCGTGGATTCGGCACAGATACGCAGTATTTT.

This clonotype was recorded at least ten times. This chain connects TRBV2 to TRBJ2-7, with TRBD1 matching 9 bases. This CDR3 spans 15 amino acids. Germline V gene data show CDR1 as SNHLY and CDR2 as FYNNEI. Trimming removed 6 bases from V and 4 bases from J; junction bases left unmatched: 10. The CDR3 loop is CASSPSGTGMYEQYF. CDR3 coding DNA: TGTGCCAGCAGCCCCTCCGGGACAGGGATGTACGAGCAGTACTTC.

This clonotype has more than one count but fewer than ten. The chain carries TRBV12-5 and TRBJ2-7; TRBD2 matches 7 bases. Germline CDR1 and CDR2: LGHNT and FRNRAP. This CDR3 comprises 14 residues. After removal of 6 bases from V and 0 bases from J, the junction contained 5 bases not matched to a gene. CDR3 sequence (DNA): TGTGCTAGTGGCCTCGGGAGGTCCTCCTACGAGCAGTACTTC. It codes for CASGLGRSSYEQYF.

As to this clonotype: A read error may be the cause here, since a much bigger clone is one base away. This chain links TRBV27 with TRBJ2-7; 12 nucleotides agree with TRBD2. Per germline, CDR1 MNHEY and CDR2 SMNVEV (reference sequence). Losses at the gene ends were 9 bases for V and 7 bases for J; bases not matched to a gene: 10. This CDR3 is 14 amino acids long. This CDR3 reads CASRTSGANNEQYF. CDR3 bases: TGTGCCAGTCGGACTAGCGGGGCTAACAATGAGCAGTACTTC.

The CDR3 protein is CASSSGRGTKNIQYF. CDR3 DNA sequence: TGTGCCAGCAGTTCGGGACGGGGAACCAAAAACATTCAGTACTTC. This chain uses TRBV12-3 or TRBV12-4 with TRBJ2-4; TRBD1 or TRBD2 may be the D gene (5 bases each). The CDR3 has 15 amino acids. V was clipped by 4 bases and J by 2 bases, with 12 bases between them.

V is TRBV7-2 and J is TRBJ2-5; tentatively, D is TRBD1 (6 bases). V lost 5 bases to trimming and J lost 5 bases, with 15 bases between them. The germline CDR1 and CDR2 sequences are SGHTA and FQGNSA. This CDR3 has 14 amino acids. The CDR3: CASSLQTGEETQYF. Written as DNA, the CDR3 is TGTGCCAGCAGCCTCCAGACAGGAGAGGAGACCCAGTACTTC.

This clonotype was counted between two and nine times. This chain uses TRBV20-1 with TRBJ2-3, with TRBD2 identical over 8 bases. Looked up from germline, CDR1 is DFQATT and CDR2 is SNEGSKA (reference sequence). The CDR3 extends over 14 amino acids. V was clipped by 6 bases and J by 3 bases; unmatched bases: 8. CDR3: CSAPTSGGTDTQYF. CDR3 DNA sequence: TGCAGTGCCCCAACTAGCGGAGGTACAGATACGCAGTATTTT.

The table lists this clonotype with many counts. The rearrangement links TRBV14 to TRBJ2-1; tentative D call: TRBD2 (5 bases). The CDR3 covers 13 residues. Germline CDR1 SGHDN, CDR2 FVKESK. V lost 4 bases, J lost 7 bases, and 11 bases lay in between. CDR3 DNA sequence: TGTGCCAGCAGCCCGGACTGGCAAAATGAGCAGTTCTTC. This gives the protein CASSPDWQNEQFF.

The chain joins TRBV29-1 to TRBJ2-5, with 8 positions matching TRBD1. Germline V gene data show CDR1 as SQVTM and CDR2 as ANQGSEA. With V trimmed by 5 bases and J by 0 bases, 14 bases remained unmatched. The CDR3 spans 17 residues. The CDR3 DNA is TGCAGCGTTACGATCCTAAGGACAGGGACTTACCAAGAGACCCAGTACTTC. Amino acid sequence: CSVTILRTGTYQETQYF.

This clonotype has just a few counts. This chain links TRBV9 with TRBJ1-6, with D hard to call. The V gene's germline CDR1 is SGDLS and CDR2 YYNGEE. The V end lost 4 bases, the J end lost 2 bases, and 19 bases lay between the germline ends. This CDR3 has 18 residues. Here the CDR3 reads CASSQGWEIGAYNSPLHF. As DNA, the CDR3 is TGTGCCAGCAGCCAAGGGTGGGAAATTGGGGCCTATAATTCACCCCTCCACTTT.

This clonotype occurred a few times. The J gene is TRBJ2-1, the V gene TRBV5-1, with D unresolved. V was pared by 0 bases and J by 12 bases, with 10 bases between. The CDR3 loop spans 12 amino acids. The germline gives CDR1 SGHRS, CDR2 YFSETQ. In nucleotides, the CDR3 is TGCGCCAGCAGCTTGGATAAGGGCACGCAGTTCTTC. Protein product: CASSLDKGTQFF.

In this sample, this clonotype turned up a few times. The chain has TRBV24-1 and TRBJ2-7; no clear D. This CDR3 contains 16 residues. The V gene lost 4 bases and the J gene lost 1 base, with 16 bases spanning the gap. Per the germline V gene, CDR1 is KGHDR and CDR2 is SFDVKD. The CDR3 DNA is TGTGCCACCAGTGACAAAGGGCGGAACCGTTCCTACGAGCAGTACTTC. Its protein product is CATSDKGRNRSYEQYF.